This T cell receptor beta chain was captured in a study of blood T cell repertoires in COVID-19 (dated by TCRdb to the early 2020s). Concerning the study at large: Samples covering the acute and convalescent phases of COVID-19 were provided by collaborators in the United States, Italy and Spain. The prospective study material was composed of cDNA or gDNA derived from T cells, B-cell-depleted T cells, or PBMCs. The dataset comprised deeply sampled blood TCRbeta repertoires from subjects exposed to, actively infected with, or recovered from COVID-19. Where available, HLA class I and class II types were taken from metadata supplied by the sample provider and were not determined by assay-based typing. Nearly every sample came with metadata listing a de-identified subject ID, COVID-19 status, age in years and sex. The samples were drawn from two sources: the first 160 participants of the ongoing ImmuneRACE study, and over 1,000 subjects contributed by 6 global collaborators. The repertoires were made available in a free public database intended to serve as a resource for research on the immune response to SARS-CoV-2.

The germline V gene (reference sequence) supplies CDR1 GTSNPN and CDR2 SVGIG. From the cysteine up to the phenylalanine, the CDR3 has a length of 11 residues. Of all the DNA, just the CDR3 is kept, 33 bases in frame from base 1. Trimming at the junction amounts to 1 base on V and 3 bases on J, and the germline ends lie 4 bases apart. Here is what the overall study found, with its caveats: The quantity of clinical and demographic metadata differed by source and by participant and was supplied without curation.

Each collaborating institution followed its own protocols to collect whole blood in K2EDTA tubes. For TCRbeta analysis, collaborators shipped samples in one of three forms: frozen whole blood, isolated PBMCs, or DNA extracted from either of those sample types. As regards this clone: The antigen this receptor binds is unknown. Within one base of it there is no much larger clone, and no base qualities were kept.

TCRbeta CDR3 regions were amplified from genomic DNA using the immunoSEQ Assay, a bias-controlled multiplex PCR. The study's own analysis went as follows. The number of nucleated cells in each sample was estimated from the amplification of reference gene primers within the assay. Sequence reads were collapsed and filtered to measure the absolute abundance of every unique TCRbeta CDR3 rearrangement. For each sample, productive Simpson clonality was calculated as the square root of Simpson's diversity index over productive rearrangements. TCRdb took over this immuneACCESS table, retaining in-frame rearrangements with V and J assigned. Such tables are incomplete; in checked studies, under half of the missing clones stem from an unresolved V gene, and the remainder is unexplained. D and trimming come from the DNA, and the V and J calls and clone size come from that table. The sample yields roughly 140,000 clones; 75% to 85% were counted once. About 10% of the sample is held by the ten biggest clonotypes.

This receptor chain uses TRBV30 and TRBJ2-7, with the D gene too uncertain to name. The material sequenced was peripheral blood. This clonotype originated in a man in his sixties with active or convalescent COVID-19. The nucleotide sequence reads as follows: TGTGCCTGGAGTGGCAGCTACGAGCAGTACTTC. This encodes CAWSGSYEQYF.